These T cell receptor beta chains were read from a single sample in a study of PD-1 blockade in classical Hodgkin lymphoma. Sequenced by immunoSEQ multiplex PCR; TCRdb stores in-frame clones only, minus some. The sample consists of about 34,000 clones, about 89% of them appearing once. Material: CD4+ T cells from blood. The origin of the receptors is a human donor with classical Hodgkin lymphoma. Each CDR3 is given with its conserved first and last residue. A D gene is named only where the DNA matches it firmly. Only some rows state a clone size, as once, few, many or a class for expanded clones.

CASSQRETQYF,-,-,TRBJ2-5,TRBV5-6
CASRNPNRAFTDTQYF,-,-,TRBJ2-3,TRBV19
CASSRQGDSREQYF,TRBD1,-,TRBJ2-7,TRBV6-1
CASSSRTGGDTQYF,-,-,TRBJ2-3,TRBV7-2
CASSGGTGKKRQPQHF,TRBD1,once,TRBJ1-5,TRBV6-1
CASSVRTLAGGNTIYF,-,-,TRBJ1-3,TRBV19
CASGLQNLAGVREQYF,TRBD2,-,TRBJ2-7,TRBV27
CASSLGAGAWSPLHF,-,few,TRBJ1-6,TRBV11-2
CAWREQGRYNYGYTF,TRBD1,-,TRBJ1-2,TRBV30
CASSFLAGAGNEQFF,TRBD2,-,TRBJ2-1,TRBV5-8
CASSLDSGGPETQYF,-,-,TRBJ2-5,TRBV5-1
CASSDRPNQPQHF,-,-,TRBJ1-5,TRBV19
CSVGLWTDTQYF,-,-,TRBJ2-3,TRBV29-1
CASSPGLEVWEQYF,-,-,TRBJ2-7,TRBV18
CASSPRTGKILYEQYF,-,-,TRBJ2-7,TRBV19
CASTKKSSTDTQYF,-,-,TRBJ2-3,TRBV7-2
CASTLAGGRDTQYF,TRBD2,-,TRBJ2-3,TRBV6-5
CASSLDRGSQPQHF,-,-,TRBJ1-5,TRBV5-1
CASSRDRPEAFF,TRBD1,-,TRBJ1-1,TRBV7-9
CASRPTGEKGEQYF,TRBD1,-,TRBJ2-7,TRBV6-1
CASTGLAENEQFF,TRBD2,once,TRBJ2-1,TRBV6-1
CASSPTSDSSYNEQFF,TRBD2,-,TRBJ2-1,TRBV7-3
CASSLDRWSTDTQYF,-,-,TRBJ2-3,TRBV7-2
CAISEVGGQGTQYF,-,-,TRBJ2-3,TRBV10-3
CASSTASVIYGYTF,-,-,TRBJ1-2,TRBV6-6
CASSIGSRVTDTQYF,-,-,TRBJ2-3,TRBV19
CASSPWNSAEEAFF,-,-,TRBJ1-1,TRBV18
CASSFGQATSQETQYF,TRBD1,-,TRBJ2-5,TRBV5-8
CASSTYLDSYEQYF,-,once,TRBJ2-7,TRBV13
CASSYSPGGNQPQHF,-,-,TRBJ1-5,TRBV6-5
CASSSDRGNTEAFF,TRBD1,few,TRBJ1-1,TRBV6-5
CASSFDRELFF,-,-,TRBJ1-4,TRBV28
CASSLRLATATGELFF,-,-,TRBJ2-2,TRBV5-6
CASSKVYRECWQPQHF,-,-,TRBJ1-5,TRBV21-1
CASSSLEAFF,-,-,TRBJ1-1,TRBV11-2
CASSPPPGNTIYF,-,-,TRBJ1-3,TRBV18
CSARSSEQYF,-,-,TRBJ2-7,TRBV20-1
CASNIASPNTEAFF,-,-,TRBJ1-1,TRBV19
CASRAGAGELFF,-,-,TRBJ2-2,TRBV27
CASSQGIQGNEKLFF,-,once,TRBJ1-4,TRBV14
CASSRSGTETYEQYF,TRBD1,few,TRBJ2-7,TRBV19
CSVAAGVSYNEQFF,TRBD2,-,TRBJ2-1,TRBV29-1
CASSVAQGAEGYTF,TRBD1,-,TRBJ1-2,TRBV9
CASSWLDEQYF,-,-,TRBJ2-7,TRBV28
CAGQRGAKPGTGELFF,-,-,TRBJ2-2,TRBV11-2
CASSRAGANTGELFF,TRBD2,-,TRBJ2-2,TRBV5-4
CASSSARTGVDEQFF,-,-,TRBJ2-1,TRBV5-1
CASSPVLGQAETQYF,-,-,TRBJ2-5,TRBV18
CASSSGHSNQPQHF,-,-,TRBJ1-5,TRBV27
CASSDPLLTSSWGYNEQFF,-,-,TRBJ2-1,TRBV2